A single T cell receptor beta chain is shown here with its context. No antigen is known for it. The record originates from a study of cytomegalovirus exposure and HLA in healthy donors. Study findings and constraints: In a later analysis, TCR beta V- and J-gene trimming was associated with a missense DCLRE1C variant. Reports described diagnosis of cytomegalovirus status by the classifier as highly specific and sensitive.

V dropped 2 bases and J dropped 1 base, with 13 bases sitting between them. Germline loops: CDR1 MNHNS, CDR2 SASEGT. This CDR3 comprises 16 residues. It was with 60 Vbeta and 13 Jbeta primers that the PCR ran. Here immunoSEQ multiplex PCR was the method, and the copy in TCRdb shows in-frame clones only, minus some. The sample holds some 180,000 clones, 65% to 90% seen once. The rearrangement joins TRBV6-1 to TRBJ2-3; perhaps TRBD2 as D (5 bases). This clonotype was sampled from a girl aged 2 to 9 in good health and CMV-seropositive. Material: PBMCs. The DNA of the CDR3 is TGTGCCAGCAGTGAACGGCTCACTAGAGGCACAGATACGCAGTATTTT. Translation gives CASSERLTRGTDTQYF.